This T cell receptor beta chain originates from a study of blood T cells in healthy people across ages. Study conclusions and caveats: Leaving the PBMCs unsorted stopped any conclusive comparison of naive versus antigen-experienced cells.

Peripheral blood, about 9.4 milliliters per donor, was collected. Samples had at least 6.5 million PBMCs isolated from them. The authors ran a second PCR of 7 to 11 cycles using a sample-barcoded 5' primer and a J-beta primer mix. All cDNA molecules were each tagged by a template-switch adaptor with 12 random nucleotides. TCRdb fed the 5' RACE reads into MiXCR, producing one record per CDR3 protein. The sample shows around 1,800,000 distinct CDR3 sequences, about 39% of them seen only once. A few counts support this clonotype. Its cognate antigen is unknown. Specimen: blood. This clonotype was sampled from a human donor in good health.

CDR3 sequence reads: CASGWAENYGYTF. CDR3 sequence (DNA): TGTGCCAGCGGCTGGGCGGAGAACTATGGCTACACCTTC. This chain links TRBV28 with TRBJ1-2, with D unclear. CDR3 size: 13 residues. Germline CDR1 reads MDHEN; CDR2 reads SYDVKM. The ends were cut back, 8 bases at V and 2 bases at J, with 12 bases in the middle.